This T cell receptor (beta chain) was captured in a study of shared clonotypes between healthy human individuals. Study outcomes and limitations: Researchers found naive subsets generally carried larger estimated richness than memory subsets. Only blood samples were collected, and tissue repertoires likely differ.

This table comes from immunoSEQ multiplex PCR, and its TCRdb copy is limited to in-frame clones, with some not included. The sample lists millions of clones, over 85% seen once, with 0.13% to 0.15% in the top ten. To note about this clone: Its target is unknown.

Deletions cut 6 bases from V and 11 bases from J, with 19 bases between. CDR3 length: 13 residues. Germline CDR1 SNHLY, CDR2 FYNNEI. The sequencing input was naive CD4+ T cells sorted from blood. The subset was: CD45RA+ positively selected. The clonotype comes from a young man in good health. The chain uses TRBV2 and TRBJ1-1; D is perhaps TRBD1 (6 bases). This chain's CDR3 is CASREKQGREAFF. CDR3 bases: TGTGCCAGCAGGGAAAAACAGGGACGAGAGGCTTTCTTT.